A single sample gave rise to the 10 T cell receptor beta chains below, sequenced in a study of cytomegalovirus exposure and HLA in healthy donors. The study ran its PCR with 60 Vbeta and 13 Jbeta primers. Profiled with immunoSEQ multiplex PCR; TCRdb holds only in-frame clones, not every one. The sample lists about 84,000 clones, roughly 61% seen once, with 15% in the top ten. Input material: PBMCs. The receptors shown here come from a woman in her 40s in good health and CMV-seropositive.

The chain carries TRBV7-2 and TRBJ1-5, with 8 bases matching TRBD1. Germline V gene data show CDR1 as SGHTA and CDR2 as FQGNSA. This CDR3 contains 13 residues. V dropped 5 bases and J dropped 7; count of bases not matched to a gene: 4. The CDR3 DNA reads TGTGCCAGCAGCCCGGACAGGGACCAGCCCCAGCATTTT. Its translation: CASSPDRDQPQHF.

The CDR3 bases are TGTGCCTGGATTCCCCGAGGACAGGTCTCCTGGCGTGGGGAGACCCAGTACTTC. Translated, it gives CAWIPRGQVSWRGETQYF. The chain joins TRBV30 to TRBJ2-5, with TRBD1 matching over 7 bases. CDR1 is GTSNPN and CDR2 is SVGIG in the germline V gene (reference sequence). V lost 4 bases, J lost 5 bases, and 22 bases stayed unmatched. The CDR3 is 18 amino acids. The full variable domain, completed using reference TRBV30 and TRBJ2-5, is SQTIHQWPATLVQPVGSPLSLECTVEGTSNPNLYWYRQAAGRGLQLLFYSVGIGQISSEVPQNLSASRPQDRQFILSSKKLLLSDSGFYLCAWIPRGQVSWRGETQYFGPGTRLLVL.

The chain couples TRBV2 to TRBJ2-1; D not resolved. The V end lost 4 bases, the J end lost 8 bases, and 15 bases lay between the germline ends. Germline CDR1 and CDR2: SNHLY and FYNNEI. The CDR3 totals 14 residues. The CDR3 loop reads CASSGFYEVYEQFF. Here the CDR3 DNA reads TGTGCCAGCAGTGGATTTTATGAGGTGTATGAGCAGTTCTTC.

The chain has TRBV9 and TRBJ1-4; 10 nucleotides agree with TRBD1. Germline-derived CDR1 and CDR2 are SGDLS and YYNGEE. Losses at the gene ends were 3 bases for V and 9 bases for J; bases not matched to a gene: 8. The CDR3 contains 15 residues. This CDR3 is CASSALGTGAKKLFF. The CDR3 bases are TGTGCCAGCAGCGCGCTCGGGACAGGGGCGAAAAAACTGTTTTTT.

This chain connects TRBV4-3 to TRBJ1-1, with no clear D. The V end was cut by 0 bases, the J end by 3 bases, with 23 bases between. This CDR3 region has 19 residues. Germline lookup yields CDR1 LGHNA and CDR2 YSLEER. CDR3 bases: TGCGCCAGCAGCCAAGAACTTCGCCCGCACCCCCCGCGGGACACTGAAGCTTTCTTT. Translating it yields CASSQELRPHPPRDTEAFF.

J is TRBJ2-7 and V is TRBV6-1; a possible D gene is TRBD1 (6 bases). The germline V and J ends were trimmed by 3 bases and 7 bases, with 13 bases remaining between them. Looked up from germline, CDR1 is MNHNS and CDR2 is SASEGT. CDR3 length: 13 amino acids. As DNA, the CDR3 is TGTGCCAGCAGTGAGCAGGGGAATGGGGAGCAGTACTTC. It yields the protein CASSEQGNGEQYF.

The chain couples TRBV6-6 to TRBJ2-7, with TRBD1 as a possible D gene (6 bases). V dropped 0 bases and J dropped 4 bases, with 10 bases sitting between them. Germline CDR1 MNHNY, CDR2 SVGAGI (reference sequence). The CDR3 sequence is 14 residues long. The CDR3: CASSYSPDRYEQYF. The CDR3, as DNA: TGTGCCAGCAGTTACTCCCCTGACAGGTACGAGCAGTACTTC.

J is TRBJ2-7 and V is TRBV10-3; D is perhaps TRBD2 (5 bases). The CDR3 runs 12 residues. V shed 4 bases and J shed 7 bases, with 11 bases lying between them. CDR1 is ENHRY, CDR2 SYGVKD, per germline. CDR3 sequence (DNA): TGTGCCATCAGTGGGGCCGAGGGTGAGCAGTACTTC. Translation: CAISGAEGEQYF.

The rearrangement joins TRBV27 to TRBJ2-1, with unresolved D. Germline V gene data show CDR1 as MNHEY and CDR2 as SMNVEV (reference sequence). The length of the CDR3 is 12 residues. V was shortened by 6 bases and J by 9 bases, with 12 bases between the two germline ends. Here the CDR3 reads CASSLSRVEQFF. The CDR3 bases are TGTGCCAGCAGCCTTAGCCGGGTTGAGCAGTTCTTC.

The J gene is TRBJ2-7, the V gene TRBV5-4; TRBD1 matches 11 bases. Germline values: CDR1 SGHNT, CDR2 YYREEE (reference sequence). J gave up 2 bases and V 4 bases, and 5 bases lay outside the gene matches. The CDR3 is made up of 15 amino acids. The CDR3 reads CASSPGQGVTYEQYF. In DNA, the CDR3 is TGTGCCAGCAGCCCGGGACAGGGGGTAACCTACGAGCAGTACTTC. The whole variable domain, remainder taken from reference TRBV5-4 and TRBJ2-7, is ETGVTQSPTHLIKTRGQQVTLRCSSQSGHNTVSWYQQALGQGPQFIFQYYREEENGRGNFPPRFSGLQFPNYSSELNVNALELDDSALYLCASSPGQGVTYEQYFGPGTRLTVT.